One sample yielded the 15 T cell receptor beta chains listed below, sequenced in a study of blood T cell repertoires in COVID-19. Clones were sequenced by immunoSEQ multiplex PCR, and TCRdb holds only the in-frame ones, with some missing. The sample consists of some 90,000 clones, approximately 89% of them appearing once. Sequencing was carried out using peripheral blood. These receptors were collected from a man over 45 with acute or convalescent COVID-19.

J is TRBJ1-1 and V is TRBV9; a weak D match, TRBD1 (6 bases). This CDR3 region has 13 residues. V lost 3 bases and J 8 bases, leaving 14 bases between the germline ends. Germline lookup yields CDR1 SGDLS and CDR2 YYNGEE. As DNA, the CDR3 is TGTGCCAGCAGCGCAGAGGGGGTGGAAGAAGCTTTCTTT. Encoded protein: CASSAEGVEEAFF.

The chain couples TRBV19 to TRBJ2-4; 9 bases align to TRBD1. Trimming cost V 5 bases and J 4 bases; bases outside gene matches: 15. From germline, CDR1 is LNHDA and CDR2 SQIVND (reference sequence). The CDR3 contains 18 residues. The CDR3 nucleotides are TGTGCCAGTAGTCTCCGGACAGGGGATGAATTTCGGAAAAACATTCAGTACTTC. Protein product: CASSLRTGDEFRKNIQYF.

The table lists this clone with a count of one. The chain uses TRBV5-1 and TRBJ1-1, with D perhaps TRBD1 (5 bases). V was shortened by 0 bases and J by 4 bases, with 13 bases between the two germline ends. The CDR3 totals 15 residues. The germline gives CDR1 SGHRS, CDR2 YFSETQ. This chain's CDR3 is CASSLESRRGTEAFF. As DNA, the CDR3 is TGCGCCAGCAGCTTGGAATCCCGAAGGGGCACTGAAGCTTTCTTT.

The chain combines TRBV2 with TRBJ1-2; maybe TRBD1 (6 bases). The CDR3 totals 11 residues. Germline V gene sequence: CDR1 SNHLY, CDR2 FYNNEI. The V end lost 6 bases, the J end lost 7 bases, and 9 bases lay between the germline ends. The CDR3 loop reads CASRNRVGYTF. Here the CDR3 DNA reads TGTGCCAGCAGGAACAGGGTTGGCTACACCTTC.

The chain recombines TRBV7-7 with TRBJ2-3; 11 bases are shared with TRBD1. With V trimmed by 5 bases and J by 5 bases, 6 bases remained unmatched. Germline V lookup: CDR1 SSHAT, CDR2 FNYEAQ (reference sequence). The CDR3 length is 15 residues. CDR3 nucleotides: TGTGCCAGCAGCGCGGGACAGGGGGTTGAAGATACGCAGTATTTT. The encoded protein is CASSAGQGVEDTQYF.

The chain employs TRBV12-5 and TRBJ1-1; D remains unclear. V lost 1 base, J lost 4 bases, and 10 bases lay in between. This CDR3 has 14 residues. Germline V CDR1 and CDR2: LGHNT, FRNRAP. CDR3 residues: CASGLGEGGTEAFF. The CDR3 coding sequence is TGTGCTAGTGGTTTGGGGGAGGGCGGCACTGAAGCTTTCTTT.

The chain carries TRBV9 and TRBJ2-1, with 7 bases lining up with TRBD2. Germline trimming cut 0 bases from V and 7 bases from J; bases unmatched to any gene: 4. This CDR3 has 14 residues. Germline V CDR1 and CDR2: SGDLS, YYNGEE. This CDR3 reads CASSVDGGENEQFF. The CDR3 DNA follows: TGTGCCAGCAGCGTAGATGGGGGGGAAAATGAGCAGTTCTTC.

This chain connects TRBV7-2 to TRBJ2-7; perhaps TRBD2 as D (6 bases). This CDR3 has 14 amino acids. The V end lost 1 base, the J end lost 3 bases, and 10 bases lay between the germline ends. CDR1 SGHTA and CDR2 FQGNSA come from the germline V gene. CDR3 protein: CASSLGGADYEQYF. The CDR3 bases are TGTGCCAGCAGCTTAGGCGGGGCCGACTACGAGCAGTACTTC.

This rearrangement joins TRBV7-8 to TRBJ2-3; 8 bases are a match to TRBD2. The CDR3 sequence is 15 residues long. The V and J ends lost 5 bases and 6 bases, in that order; junction bases with no gene match: 10. In germline, CDR1 is SGHVS, CDR2 FQNEAQ. CDR3: CASSDRDRGGDTQYF. DNA for the CDR3: TGTGCCAGCAGCGACCGGGACCGGGGGGGGGATACGCAGTATTTT.

The chain employs TRBV4-1 and TRBJ2-7, with a weak D call TRBD2 (6 bases). Germline loops: CDR1 MGHRA, CDR2 YSYEKL. The germline V and J ends were trimmed by 0 bases and 5 bases, with 11 bases remaining between them. This CDR3 has 14 residues. DNA of the CDR3: TGCGCCAGCAGCCAAGAGGGGACTCGGCACGAGCAGTACTTC. Translation gives CASSQEGTRHEQYF.

This clone showed up just a few times. The CDR3 loop reads CASSLVGSGARGETQYF. DNA of the CDR3: TGTGCCAGCAGCTTGGTGGGGAGCGGGGCCCGAGGGGAGACCCAGTACTTC. The gene calls are TRBV5-4 and TRBJ2-5; TRBD2 aligns across 7 bases. The CDR3 spans 17 residues. The V and J ends lost 0 bases and 5 bases, in that order; junction bases with no gene match: 13. The V gene's germline CDR1 is SGHNT and CDR2 YYREEE (reference sequence).

The chain uses TRBV4-1 and TRBJ2-1, with TRBD2 matching 7 bases. The germline V gene encodes CDR1 MGHRA and CDR2 YSYEKL. The CDR3 runs 17 residues. V was clipped by 0 bases and J by 4 bases; unmatched bases: 9. CDR3 loop: CASSQERTGGAYNEQFF. CDR3 coding DNA: TGCGCCAGCAGCCAAGAACGGACGGGGGGAGCGTACAATGAGCAGTTCTTC.

Concerning this clone: A read error may produce the germline difference seen at one junction end. The chain recombines TRBV6-5 with TRBJ1-5; TRBD1 is a possible D gene (5 bases). This CDR3 region has 14 residues. Germline CDR1 is MNHEY and CDR2 is SVGAGI. The DNA of the CDR3 is TGTGCCAGCAGCTACTGGGGGGTTGATCAGCCCCAGCATTTT. Translation: CASSYWGVDQPQHF.

This sequence joins TRBV28 and TRBJ1-6; D is ambiguous. Germline-derived CDR1 and CDR2 are MDHEN and SYDVKM. Trimming took 2 bases from V and 6 from J, leaving 5 bases between them. This CDR3 region has 13 residues. For the CDR3, the DNA is TGTGCCAGCAGTTTAGTTCGTAATTCACCCCTCCACTTT. Translated, it gives CASSLVRNSPLHF.

This clone was picked up one time. The rearrangement links TRBV5-1 to TRBJ2-7; D is uncertain. Trimming stripped 0 bases from V and 1 base from J, with 8 bases between. The CDR3 has 14 residues. The V gene's germline CDR1 is SGHRS and CDR2 YFSETQ. The chain's CDR3 is CASSLAPRSYEQYF. In nucleotides, the CDR3 is TGCGCCAGCAGCTTGGCACCCAGATCCTACGAGCAGTACTTC.